This T cell receptor (beta chain) derives from a study of blood T cell repertoires in COVID-19. Whole-study context: The origin of the acute and convalescent COVID-19 samples was the United States, Italy and Spain. Sources were T cells, B-cell-depleted T cells, or PBMCs; the material itself was cDNA or gDNA.

Here immunoSEQ multiplex PCR was the method, and the copy in TCRdb shows in-frame clones only, minus some. The table has around 100,000 clones, less than 85% seen once. Trimming took 7 bases from V and 9 from J; bases not matched to a gene: 11. The CDR3 consists of 15 residues. The germline CDR1 and CDR2 sequences are SNHLY and FYNNEI. Sequencing was done on a sample of peripheral blood. This clonotype was obtained from a woman aged 70-85 years with active or convalescent COVID-19. The chain carries TRBV2 and TRBJ2-1, with 11 bases matching TRBD2. The CDR3 nucleotides read TGTGCCAGCACTAGCCAGACTAGCGGGGATCTTGAGCAGTTCTTC. It translates to CASTSQTSGDLEQFF. Full variable domain (outside the CDR3, taken from reference TRBV2 and TRBJ2-1): EPEVTQTPSHQVTQMGQEVILRCVPISNHLYFYWYRQILGQKVEFLVSFYNNEISEKSEIFDDQFSVERPDGSNFTLKIRSTKLEDSAMYFCASTSQTSGDLEQFFGPGTRLTVL.